Below, one T cell receptor (beta chain) is given with its context. V was clipped by 1 base and J by 3 bases, with 15 bases between them. The CDR3 has 16 residues. Germline CDR1 and CDR2: SGHAT and FQNNGV. Attachment of unique molecular identifiers was made to individual cDNA molecules. Using its own MiXCR run on the 5' RACE reads, TCRdb lists one record per CDR3 protein. The sample consists of approximately 100,000 distinct CDR3 sequences, around 15% of them appearing once. The data were obtained in a study of early T cells in non-severe SARS-CoV-2 infection. The wider study: Sequenced material consisted of bulk RNA (from unsorted whole blood), and chains were unpaired.

The origin of this receptor is an adult who was a healthcare worker with PCR-confirmed SARS-CoV-2 infection or an uninfected control (not recorded which). V gene TRBV11-2 combines with J gene TRBJ2-5; D perhaps matches TRBD2 (5 bases). The sample consisted of whole blood. Written as DNA, the CDR3 is TGTGCCAGCAGCTTAGCTCCCGGGAAAGAAGAAGAGACCCAGTACTTC. Its protein is CASSLAPGKEEETQYF.